This T cell receptor beta chain was identified in a study of CD8 T cells in ankylosing spondylitis. As the method for making TCR beta libraries, quantitative 5'-RACE with molecular barcodes was used. TCRdb independently ran MiXCR on the 5' RACE reads; one entry per CDR3 protein. The table shows roughly 230,000 distinct CDR3 sequences, with around 8% occurring only once. Germline V gene lookup returns CDR1 SGDLS and CDR2 YYNGEE. V dropped 4 bases and J dropped 7 bases, with 11 bases sitting between them. The CDR3 loop spans 13 amino acids. This clonotype was seen repeatedly, ten times or more. Sequencing was carried out using blood, either unsorted or a sorted T cell fraction (not recorded which). This receptor was identified in a female donor with ankylosing spondylitis or in good health (not recorded which). The rearrangement uses TRBV9 and TRBJ2-2; the D gene is possibly TRBD2 (6 bases). The CDR3 bases are TGTGCCAGCAGCCTGGGGGGTGGCGGGGAGCTGTTTTTT. It encodes CASSLGGGGELFF.